The next 6 T cell receptor beta chains were all read from a single sample in a study of sequential checkpoint blockade in melanoma. Sample treatment: randomized to nivolumab then ipilimumab (arm A) or the reverse (arm B). Here immunoSEQ multiplex PCR was the method, and the copy in TCRdb shows in-frame clones only, minus some. Among some 2,400 clones listed, 20% to 25% were seen once. The starting material was tumor tissue (inferred from file names), obtained from a patient given nivolumab and ipilimumab in sequence. These receptors were obtained from a human donor with melanoma.

This clone is medium-sized. For the CDR3, the DNA is TGTGCCAGCAGCTTCCGGACAGGGGGCAATCAGCCCCAGCATTTT. Its protein product is CASSFRTGGNQPQHF. The J gene is TRBJ1-5, the V gene TRBV11-3; 9 nucleotides line up with TRBD1. The CDR3 consists of 15 residues. V lost 3 bases and J lost 2; bases outside the gene matches: 2. Germline CDR1 SGHNT, CDR2 YENEEA.

This clone was counted many times. V usage is TRBV11-3 and J usage is TRBJ1-2, with 9 positions matching TRBD1. Trimming cost V 5 bases and J 2 bases; bases outside gene matches: 3. The CDR3 sequence is 14 residues long. Germline V gene sequence: CDR1 SGHNT, CDR2 YENEEA. The CDR3: CASSPGTGNYGYTF. In nucleotides, the CDR3 is TGTGCCAGCAGCCCCGGGACAGGGAACTATGGCTACACCTTC. The variable domain in full, with the rest retrieved from reference TRBV11-3 and TRBJ1-2, is EAGVVQSPRYKIIEKKQPVAFWCNPISGHNTLYWYLQNLGQGPELLIRYENEEAVDDSQLPKDRFSAERLKGVDSTLKIQPAELGDSAVYLCASSPGTGNYGYTFGSGTRLTVV.

This clone is medium-sized by share. The chain employs TRBV12-2 and TRBJ2-1; the listed D gene, TRBD2, was not tested against the DNA. TRBV12-2 is tagged as a pseudogene. The CDR3 is 16 amino acids. The CDR3 region is CAIPPAGRGGPNEQFF. CDR3 nucleotides: TGTGCCATCCCTCCGGCGGGGCGGGGGGGCCCTAATGAGCAGTTCTTC.

V and J are TRBV10-2 and TRBJ1-2, with TRBD1 as a possible D gene (5 bases). This CDR3 has 13 amino acids. Trimming took 0 bases from V and 4 from J, leaving 6 bases between them. Germline CDR1 WSHSY, CDR2 SAAADI. CDR3 protein: CASSESDSYGYTF. For the CDR3, the DNA is TGCGCCAGCAGTGAGTCCGACAGCTATGGCTACACCTTC.

Comment on this clone: A junction end diverges from the germline sequence, so it may reflect a read error. This chain links TRBV6-8 with TRBJ2-5; maybe TRBD1 (5 bases). The length of the CDR3 is 13 residues. Germline V gene lookup returns CDR1 MNHGY and CDR2 SAAAGT. CDR3 amino acids: CAISYDSAGTQYF. The CDR3 bases are TGTGCCATCAGTTACGACAGCGCTGGGACCCAGTACTTC.

In this sample, this clone turned up a few times. The rearrangement uses TRBV28 and TRBJ1-2; 7 bases agree with TRBD1. The CDR3 spans 16 residues. Trimming cost V 3 bases and J 5 bases; bases outside gene matches: 12. Germline CDR1 reads MDHEN; CDR2 reads SYDVKM. CDR3 in DNA: TGTGCCAGCAGTTTTCCGGGACAGAGTCTACCTTATGGCTACACCTTC. Translation: CASSFPGQSLPYGYTF.